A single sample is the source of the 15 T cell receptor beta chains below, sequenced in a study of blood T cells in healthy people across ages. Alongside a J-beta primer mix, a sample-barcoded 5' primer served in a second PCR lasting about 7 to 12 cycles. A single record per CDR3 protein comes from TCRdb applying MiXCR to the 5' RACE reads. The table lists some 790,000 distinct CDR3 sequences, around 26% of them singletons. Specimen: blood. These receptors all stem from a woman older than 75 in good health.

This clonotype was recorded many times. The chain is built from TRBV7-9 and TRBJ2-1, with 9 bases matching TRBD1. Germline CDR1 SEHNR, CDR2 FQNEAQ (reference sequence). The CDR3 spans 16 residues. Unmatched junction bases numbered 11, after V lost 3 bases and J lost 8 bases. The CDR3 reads CASSFGGTGRSDEQFF. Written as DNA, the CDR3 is TGTGCCAGCAGCTTCGGAGGGACAGGGAGATCGGATGAGCAGTTCTTC. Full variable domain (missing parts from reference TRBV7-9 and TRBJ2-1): DTGVSQNPRHKITKRGQNVTFRCDPISEHNRLYWYRQTLGQGPEFLTYFQNEAQLEKSRLLSDRFSAERPKGSFSTLEIQRTEQGDSAMYLCASSFGGTGRSDEQFFGPGTRLTVL.

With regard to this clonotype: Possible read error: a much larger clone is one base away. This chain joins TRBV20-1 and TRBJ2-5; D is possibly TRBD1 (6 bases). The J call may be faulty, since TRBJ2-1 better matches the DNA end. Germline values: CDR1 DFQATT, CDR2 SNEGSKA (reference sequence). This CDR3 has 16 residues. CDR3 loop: CSATIGRGVGKETQFF. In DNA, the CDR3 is TGCAGTGCTACAATCGGCAGGGGCGTTGGTAAAGAGACCCAGTTCTTC.

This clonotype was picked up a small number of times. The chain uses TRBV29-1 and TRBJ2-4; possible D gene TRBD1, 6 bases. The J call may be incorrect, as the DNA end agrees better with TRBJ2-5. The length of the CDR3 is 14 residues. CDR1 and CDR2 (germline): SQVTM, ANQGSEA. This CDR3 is CSVHKDRHQETQYF. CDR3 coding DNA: TGCAGCGTTCATAAGGACAGACACCAAGAGACCCAGTACTTC.

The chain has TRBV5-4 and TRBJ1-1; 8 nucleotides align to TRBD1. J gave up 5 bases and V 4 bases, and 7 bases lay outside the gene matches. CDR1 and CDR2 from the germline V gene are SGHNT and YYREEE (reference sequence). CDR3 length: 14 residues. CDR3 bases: TGTGCCAGCAGCCCGGACAGGGCGCGGACTGAAGCTTTCTTT. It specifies CASSPDRARTEAFF.

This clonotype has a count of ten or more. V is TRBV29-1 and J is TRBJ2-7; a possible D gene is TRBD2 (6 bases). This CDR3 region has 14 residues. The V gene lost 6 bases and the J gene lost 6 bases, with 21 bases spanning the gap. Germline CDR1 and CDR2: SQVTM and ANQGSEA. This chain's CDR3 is CSVSLGGQGGEQYF. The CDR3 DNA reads TGCAGCGTATCCCTCGGTGGGCAGGGAGGCGAGCAGTACTTC.

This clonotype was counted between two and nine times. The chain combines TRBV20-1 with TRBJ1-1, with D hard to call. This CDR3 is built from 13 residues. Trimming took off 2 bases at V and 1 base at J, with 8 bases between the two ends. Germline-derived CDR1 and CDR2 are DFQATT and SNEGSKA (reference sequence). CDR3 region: CSARSTANTEAFF. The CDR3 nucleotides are TGCAGTGCTAGATCTACAGCGAACACTGAAGCTTTCTTT.

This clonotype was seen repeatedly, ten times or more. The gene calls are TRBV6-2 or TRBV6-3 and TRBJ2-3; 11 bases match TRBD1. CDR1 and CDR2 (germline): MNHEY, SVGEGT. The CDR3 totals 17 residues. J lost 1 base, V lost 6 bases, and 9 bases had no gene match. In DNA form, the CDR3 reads TGTGCCAGCAGCTGGGACAGGGGGAGAGCTGGCACAGATACGCAGTATTTT. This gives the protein CASSWDRGRAGTDTQYF.

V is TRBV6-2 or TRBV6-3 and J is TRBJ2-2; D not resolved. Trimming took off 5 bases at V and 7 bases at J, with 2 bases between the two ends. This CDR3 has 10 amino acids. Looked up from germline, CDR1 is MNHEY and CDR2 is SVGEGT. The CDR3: CASSNGELFF. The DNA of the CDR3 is TGTGCCAGCAGTAACGGGGAGCTGTTTTTT.

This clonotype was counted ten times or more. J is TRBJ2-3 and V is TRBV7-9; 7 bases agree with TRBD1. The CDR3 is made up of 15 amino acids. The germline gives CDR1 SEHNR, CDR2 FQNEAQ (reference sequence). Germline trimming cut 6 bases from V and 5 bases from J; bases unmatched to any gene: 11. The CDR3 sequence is CASSYDGTVQDTQYF. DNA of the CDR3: TGTGCCAGCAGTTACGACGGGACAGTACAAGATACGCAGTATTTT.

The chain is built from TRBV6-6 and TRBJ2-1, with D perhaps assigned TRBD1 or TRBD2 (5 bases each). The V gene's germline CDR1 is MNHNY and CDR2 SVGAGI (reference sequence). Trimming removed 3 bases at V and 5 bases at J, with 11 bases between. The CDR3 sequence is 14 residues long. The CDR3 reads CASSYQGDHNEQFF. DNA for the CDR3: TGTGCCAGCAGTTATCAGGGAGATCACAATGAGCAGTTCTTC.

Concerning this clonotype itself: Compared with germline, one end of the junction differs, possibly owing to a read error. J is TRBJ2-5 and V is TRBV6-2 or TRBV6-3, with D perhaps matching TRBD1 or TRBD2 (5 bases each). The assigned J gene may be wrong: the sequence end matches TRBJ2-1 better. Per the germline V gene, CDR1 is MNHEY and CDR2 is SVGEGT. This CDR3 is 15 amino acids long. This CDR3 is CASGYTGRAQETQFF. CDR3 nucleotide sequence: TGTGCCAGCGGTTACACGGGACGGGCCCAAGAGACCCAGTTCTTC.

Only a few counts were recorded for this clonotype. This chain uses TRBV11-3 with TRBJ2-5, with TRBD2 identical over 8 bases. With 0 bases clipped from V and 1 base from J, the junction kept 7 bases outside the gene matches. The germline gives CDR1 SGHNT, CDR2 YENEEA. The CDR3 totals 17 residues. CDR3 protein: CASSLDAQRGLQETQYF. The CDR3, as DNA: TGTGCCAGCAGCTTAGATGCCCAGCGGGGGCTCCAAGAGACCCAGTACTTC.

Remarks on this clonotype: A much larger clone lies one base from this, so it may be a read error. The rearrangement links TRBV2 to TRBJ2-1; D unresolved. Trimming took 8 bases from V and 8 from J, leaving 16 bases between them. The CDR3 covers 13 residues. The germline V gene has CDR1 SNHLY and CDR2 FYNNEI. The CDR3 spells CASARNGCYEQFF. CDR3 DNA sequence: TGTGCCAGCGCGCGGAATGGCTGTTATGAGCAGTTCTTC.

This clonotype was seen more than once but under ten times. DNA of the CDR3: TGCAGTGCTAGATGGCAGGGAGGCACTGAAGCTTTCTTT. It is translated as CSARWQGGTEAFF. The rearrangement joins TRBV20-1 to TRBJ1-1; D is possibly TRBD1 (5 bases). CDR1 is DFQATT and CDR2 is SNEGSKA in the germline V gene (reference sequence). The CDR3 sequence is 13 residues long. Deletions cut 2 bases from V and 4 bases from J, with 11 bases between.

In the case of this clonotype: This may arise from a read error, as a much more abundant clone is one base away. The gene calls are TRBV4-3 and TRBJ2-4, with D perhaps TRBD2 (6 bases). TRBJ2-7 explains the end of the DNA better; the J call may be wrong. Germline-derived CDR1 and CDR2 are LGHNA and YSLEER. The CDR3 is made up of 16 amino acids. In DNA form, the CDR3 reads TGCGCCAGCAGCCAAAGTCTACGAGCAGACGGGGGCGAGCAGTACTTC. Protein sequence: CASSQSLRADGGEQYF.